The rows below give T cell receptor beta chains drawn from one sample of a study of control samples from healthy donors and cancer patients. TCRdb's copy holds only in-frame clones and misses some; the assay was immunoSEQ multiplex PCR. The profile shows 150,000 to 200,000 clones, 94% of them singletons. Sequencing was performed on blood. These receptors came from a woman between 35 and 50 years old in good health. Both conserved end residues are part of each CDR3. Fields, in order: CDR3 protein, CDR3 DNA, J gene, clone size, V gene, D gene. D genes are given only for firm matches. The size field is filled for only some rows; it gives once, few, many or a size class.

CDR3aa: CASSLDTKVGGYTF; CDR3nt: TGTGCCAGCAGCTTGGACACGAAGGTCGGTGGCTACACCTTC; j_gene: TRBJ1-2; abundance: -; v_gene: TRBV5-8; d_gene: -
CDR3aa: CASSVVPLAGDTQYF; CDR3nt: TGTGCCAGCAGCGTAGTTCCCCTAGCGGGAGATACGCAGTATTTT; j_gene: TRBJ2-3; abundance: -; v_gene: TRBV9; d_gene: TRBD2
CDR3aa: CASSFRQGLNEKLFF; CDR3nt: TGTGCCAGCAGCTTCCGACAGGGGCTTAATGAAAAACTGTTTTTT; j_gene: TRBJ1-4; abundance: -; v_gene: TRBV7-9; d_gene: TRBD1
CDR3aa: CASSLAGTRKHNEQFF; CDR3nt: TGTGCCAGCAGTCTCGCCGGGACTAGAAAGCACAATGAGCAGTTCTTC; j_gene: TRBJ2-1; abundance: -; v_gene: TRBV27; d_gene: TRBD2
CDR3aa: CASSEQGAGSYEQYF; CDR3nt: TGTGCCAGTAGTGAACAGGGGGCTGGGTCCTACGAGCAGTACTTC; j_gene: TRBJ2-7; abundance: -; v_gene: TRBV19; d_gene: TRBD1
CDR3aa: CASSQLKGQGNSPLHF; CDR3nt: TGCGCCAGCAGCCAACTTAAGGGACAGGGGAATTCACCCCTCCACTTT; j_gene: TRBJ1-6; abundance: -; v_gene: TRBV4-3; d_gene: TRBD1
CDR3aa: CASSYVGSTEAFF; CDR3nt: TGTGCCAGCAGTTATGTAGGGAGCACTGAAGCTTTCTTT; j_gene: TRBJ1-1; abundance: -; v_gene: TRBV6-2/TRBV6-3; d_gene: -
CDR3aa: CASSLDRGYGYTF; CDR3nt: TGTGCCAGCAGCCTAGACAGGGGCTATGGCTACACCTTC; j_gene: TRBJ1-2; abundance: -; v_gene: TRBV14; d_gene: TRBD1
CDR3aa: CASRDGLAGPYEQYF; CDR3nt: TGTGCCAGCAGGGACGGACTAGCGGGTCCCTACGAGCAGTACTTC; j_gene: TRBJ2-7; abundance: -; v_gene: TRBV6-6; d_gene: TRBD2
CDR3aa: CASSNTGNTEAFF; CDR3nt: TGTGCCAGCAGCAATACAGGGAACACTGAAGCTTTCTTT; j_gene: TRBJ1-1; abundance: -; v_gene: TRBV7-2; d_gene: -
CDR3aa: CASSLTGIQLPSYNEQFF; CDR3nt: TGCGCCAGCAGCTTGACAGGAATACAACTCCCCTCCTACAATGAGCAGTTCTTC; j_gene: TRBJ2-1; abundance: -; v_gene: TRBV5-1; d_gene: -
CDR3aa: CASSGGQGRGNEQFF; CDR3nt: TGTGCCAGCAGCGGGGGACAGGGTAGGGGCAATGAGCAGTTCTTC; j_gene: TRBJ2-1; abundance: -; v_gene: TRBV7-2; d_gene: TRBD1
CDR3aa: CSASSSGITDTQYF; CDR3nt: TGCAGTGCTAGTTCCAGCGGGATAACAGATACGCAGTATTTT; j_gene: TRBJ2-3; abundance: -; v_gene: TRBV20-1; d_gene: TRBD2
CDR3aa: CASSLQPEANYGYTF; CDR3nt: TGCGCCAGCAGCCTACAGCCCGAAGCTAACTATGGCTACACCTTC; j_gene: TRBJ1-2; abundance: -; v_gene: TRBV4-1; d_gene: -
CDR3aa: CASTTATRNYEQYF; CDR3nt: TGTGCCAGCACCACCGCAACCCGGAACTACGAGCAGTACTTC; j_gene: TRBJ2-7; abundance: -; v_gene: TRBV7-9; d_gene: -
CDR3aa: CATLGVQGGNQPQHF; CDR3nt: TGTGCCACCCTAGGGGTCCAGGGGGGTAATCAGCCCCAGCATTTT; j_gene: TRBJ1-5; abundance: -; v_gene: TRBV19; d_gene: TRBD1
CDR3aa: CASSGTGDEKLFF; CDR3nt: TGCGCCAGCAGCGGGACGGGAGATGAAAAACTGTTTTTT; j_gene: TRBJ1-4; abundance: -; v_gene: TRBV10-1; d_gene: -
CDR3aa: CASSSRSRSHQETQYF; CDR3nt: TGTGCCAGCAGCTCCCGGTCGCGAAGCCATCAAGAGACCCAGTACTTC; j_gene: TRBJ2-5; abundance: -; v_gene: TRBV7-6; d_gene: -
CDR3aa: CASSLDPGQGHQPQHF; CDR3nt: TGCGCCAGCAGCTTGGACCCGGGACAGGGGCATCAGCCCCAGCATTTT; j_gene: TRBJ1-5; abundance: once; v_gene: TRBV5-1; d_gene: TRBD1
CDR3aa: CASSDSGAQETQYF; CDR3nt: TGTGCCAGCAGCGATTCCGGGGCCCAAGAGACCCAGTACTTC; j_gene: TRBJ2-5; abundance: once; v_gene: TRBV7-7; d_gene: -
CDR3aa: CASSLVLREREQFF; CDR3nt: TGTGCCAGCAGCTTAGTCTTACGGGAGCGAGAGCAGTTCTTC; j_gene: TRBJ2-1; abundance: -; v_gene: TRBV11-2; d_gene: -
CDR3aa: CASSEGGGRETQYF; CDR3nt: TGTGCCAGCAGCGAGGGCGGGGGCCGGGAGACCCAGTACTTC; j_gene: TRBJ2-5; abundance: -; v_gene: TRBV7-6; d_gene: -